This note documents a single T cell receptor beta chain sequence. This entry is derived from a study of blood T cell repertoires in COVID-19. About the research overall: Samples taken during acute and convalescent COVID-19 were collected in the United States, Italy and Spain.

Germline values: CDR1 LNHDA, CDR2 SQIVND (reference sequence). The CDR3 length is 14 residues. V was shortened by 4 bases and J by 5 bases, with 14 bases between the two germline ends. Original analysis: Reference gene primer amplification yielded estimated nucleated cell counts. The data were produced by immunoSEQ multiplex PCR, yet TCRdb's version contains in-frame clones alone and is incomplete. The D gene and trimming were derived from the DNA, and the V and J assignments and clone size from that table. Here the sample spans some 130,000 clones, about 88% being singletons. This clonotype was sampled from an elderly woman with acute or convalescent COVID-19. The rearrangement uses TRBV19 and TRBJ2-5, with a weak D call TRBD1 (5 bases). Sequencing was carried out using peripheral blood. The CDR3 spells CASSNPGLRETQYF. In nucleotides, the CDR3 is TGTGCCAGTAGTAATCCAGGGTTGCGGGAGACCCAGTACTTC. Supplemented by reference TRBV19 and TRBJ2-5, the full variable domain reads DGGITQSPKYLFRKEGQNVTLSCEQNLNHDAMYWYRQDPGQGLRLIYYSQIVNDFQKGDIAEGYSVSREKKESFPLTVTSAQKNPTAFYLCASSNPGLRETQYFGPGTRLLVL.